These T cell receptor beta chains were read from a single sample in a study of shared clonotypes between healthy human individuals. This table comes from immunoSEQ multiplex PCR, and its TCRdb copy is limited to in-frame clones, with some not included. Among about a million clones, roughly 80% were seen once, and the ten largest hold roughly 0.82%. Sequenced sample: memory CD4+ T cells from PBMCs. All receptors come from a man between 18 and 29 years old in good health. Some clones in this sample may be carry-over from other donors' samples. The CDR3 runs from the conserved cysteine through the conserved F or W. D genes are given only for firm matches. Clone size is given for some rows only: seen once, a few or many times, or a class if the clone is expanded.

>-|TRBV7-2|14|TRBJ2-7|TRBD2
CASSNSGREREQYF
TGTGCCAGCAGCAATAGCGGGAGGGAACGCGAGCAGTACTTC
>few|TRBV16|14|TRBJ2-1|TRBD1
CASSSFTGVYEQFF
TGTGCCAGCAGCTCCTTCACAGGGGTTTATGAGCAGTTCTTC
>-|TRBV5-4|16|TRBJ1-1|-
CASSFFMSGGNTEAFF
TGTGCCAGCAGCTTTTTTATGTCGGGGGGGAACACTGAAGCTTTCTTT
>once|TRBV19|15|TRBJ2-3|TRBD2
CASRPPGLASDTQYF
TGTGCCAGTAGGCCCCCGGGACTAGCGTCAGATACGCAGTATTTT
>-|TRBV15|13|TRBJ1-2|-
CATSKEQGYGYTF
TGTGCCACCAGCAAAGAACAGGGATATGGCTACACCTTC
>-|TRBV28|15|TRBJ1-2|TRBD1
CASSSSGQGYSGYTF
TGTGCCAGCAGTTCCAGCGGACAGGGATATAGCGGCTACACCTTC
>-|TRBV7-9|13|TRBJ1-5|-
CASSSYSNQPQHF
TGTGCCAGCAGCTCTTATAGCAATCAGCCCCAGCATTTT
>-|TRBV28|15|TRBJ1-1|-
CASSLFRVRNTEAFF
TGTGCCAGCAGTTTATTCAGGGTTCGGAACACTGAAGCTTTCTTT
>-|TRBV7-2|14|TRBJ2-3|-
CASSLERLTDTQYF
TGTGCCAGCAGCTTAGAGAGGCTAACAGATACGCAGTATTTT
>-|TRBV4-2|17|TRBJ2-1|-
CASSRERSVHSYNEQFF
TGTGCCAGCAGCCGGGAAAGGAGCGTTCACTCCTACAATGAGCAGTTCTTC
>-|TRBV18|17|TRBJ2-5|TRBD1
CASTRDRGVISQETQYF
TGTGCCAGCACCCGGGACAGGGGGGTCATAAGCCAAGAGACCCAGTACTTC
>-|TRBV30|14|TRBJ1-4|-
CAWSGAGTNEKLFF
TGTGCCTGGAGTGGGGCAGGAACTAATGAAAAACTGTTTTTT
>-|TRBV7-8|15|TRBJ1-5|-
CASSLARIGNQPQHF
TGTGCCAGCAGCTTAGCGAGGATAGGCAATCAGCCCCAGCATTTT
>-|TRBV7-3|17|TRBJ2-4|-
CASSSKPGDLAKNIQYF
TGTGCCAGCAGCTCAAAACCAGGGGATTTAGCCAAAAACATTCAGTACTTC
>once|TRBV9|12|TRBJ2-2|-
CASSAWGGELFF
TGTGCCAGCAGCGCCTGGGGCGGGGAGCTGTTTTTT
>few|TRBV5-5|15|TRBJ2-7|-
CASSLAGSPTYEQYF
TGTGCCAGCAGCTTGGCCGGGTCGCCGACCTACGAGCAGTACTTC
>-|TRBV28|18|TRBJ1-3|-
CASSFSPGGSSSGNTIYF
TGTGCCAGCAGTTTTTCCCCGGGGGGCTCGAGCTCTGGAAACACCATATATTTT
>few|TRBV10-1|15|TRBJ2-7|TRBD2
CASSGRLAALYEQYF
TGCGCCAGCAGTGGTCGACTAGCGGCCCTCTACGAGCAGTACTTC